These 32 T cell receptor beta chains were all obtained from the same sample, sequenced in a study of T cell responses to AZD1222 COVID-19 vaccine. TCRdb's table, derived via immunoSEQ multiplex PCR, lists solely in-frame clones and lacks some. The sample records some 100,000 clones, around 90% being singletons. The sample in question was peripheral blood, obtained 28 days after the second AZD1222 dose. These receptors were taken from an adult who received the AZD1222 COVID-19 vaccine.

This clone was observed a single time. V is TRBV7-2 and J is TRBJ2-5; TRBD2 aligns across 8 bases. The length of the CDR3 is 16 residues. CDR1 and CDR2 from the germline V gene are SGHTA and FQGNSA. The junction had 8 bases not matched to a gene; V was cut back by 5 bases and J by 0 bases. CDR3 nucleotides: TGTGCCAGCAGCGCTACTAGCGGTCAGTACCAAGAGACCCAGTACTTC. As protein: CASSATSGQYQETQYF.

CDR3: CASSLGRPELVNSPLHF. Here the CDR3 DNA reads TGTGCCAGCAGCCTCGGCAGACCCGAATTGGTAAATTCACCCCTCCACTTT. V usage is TRBV7-7 and J usage is TRBJ1-6; D is unclear. The germline gives CDR1 SSHAT, CDR2 FNYEAQ (reference sequence). Deletions cut 5 bases from V and 7 bases from J, with 21 bases between. This CDR3 has 17 residues.

The chain is built from TRBV10-1 and TRBJ2-1; D is possibly TRBD1 or TRBD2 (6 bases each). Trimming stripped 8 bases from V and 5 bases from J, with 19 bases between. The CDR3 runs 15 residues. In germline, CDR1 is WNHNN, CDR2 SYGVQD (reference sequence). The CDR3 DNA follows: TGCGCCAGCGGGGGCTTCGGGGGCCCGAACAATGAGCAGTTCTTC. Its protein is CASGGFGGPNNEQFF.

This rearrangement joins TRBV7-9 to TRBJ1-1; D possibly corresponds to TRBD1 (5 bases). CDR1 SEHNR and CDR2 FQNEAQ come from the germline V gene (reference sequence). Between the trimmed V and J ends, which lost 6 bases and 8 bases, there was a span of 7 bases. CDR3 size: 10 residues. As DNA, the CDR3 is TGTGCCAGCAGTCGGACAGAAGCTTTCTTT. Translated: CASSRTEAFF.

The V gene is TRBV14, the J gene TRBJ2-7; no clear D. The CDR3 is 14 amino acids. In germline, CDR1 is SGHDN, CDR2 FVKESK. With 5 bases removed from V and 3 bases from J, the gap between germline ends came to 14 bases. The CDR3 DNA reads TGTGCCAGCAGCAGAGAAGACCCAGGCTACGAGCAGTACTTC. Its protein is CASSREDPGYEQYF.

Details on this clone: Other DNA variants within this sample encode the same CDR3. The rearrangement uses TRBV6-2 or TRBV6-3 and TRBJ2-1; 7 nucleotides line up with TRBD2. CDR3 length equals 15 residues. CDR1 and CDR2 from the germline V gene are MNHEY and SVGEGT. Trimming cost V 5 bases and J 2 bases; bases outside gene matches: 6. CDR3 sequence reads: CASSRLAGTYNEQFF. CDR3 nucleotides: TGTGCCAGCAGTAGGTTAGCGGGCACCTACAATGAGCAGTTCTTC.

The rearrangement links TRBV28 to TRBJ2-1, with D possibly TRBD1 on 6 matching bases. Germline V CDR1 and CDR2: MDHEN, SYDVKM. Trimming took 5 bases from V and 0 from J, leaving 20 bases between them. CDR3 length: 18 residues. CDR3 in amino acids: CASSLLSGHYSSYNEQFF. As DNA, the CDR3 is TGTGCCAGCAGTCTACTGTCGGGACATTATTCCTCCTACAATGAGCAGTTCTTC.

The V gene is TRBV6-1, the J gene TRBJ1-6; the D gene is possibly TRBD1 (5 bases). Trimming stripped 3 bases from V and 0 bases from J, with 15 bases between. CDR3 size: 18 residues. In germline, CDR1 is MNHNS, CDR2 SASEGT. In DNA, the CDR3 is TGTGCCAGCAGTGAGAGGGACGGTCGAAGCTCCTATAATTCACCCCTCCACTTT. Encoded protein: CASSERDGRSSYNSPLHF.

The J gene is TRBJ1-4, the V gene TRBV6-2 or TRBV6-3; D uncertain. The ends were cut back, 5 bases at V and 4 bases at J, with 14 bases in the middle. Germline V gives CDR1 MNHEY, CDR2 SVGEGT. The CDR3 has 15 amino acids. CDR3 loop: CASSRASSFNEKLFF. As DNA, the CDR3 is TGTGCCAGCAGTCGGGCCAGTTCGTTTAATGAAAAACTGTTTTTT.

J is TRBJ1-6 and V is TRBV28; TRBD1 is a possible D gene (6 bases). Trimming left V 0 bases short and J 1 base short, with 10 bases between. Per the germline V gene, CDR1 is MDHEN and CDR2 is SYDVKM. The CDR3 is made up of 17 amino acids. The chain's CDR3 is CASSLWEGGSYNSPLHF. The CDR3 DNA follows: TGTGCCAGCAGTTTATGGGAAGGGGGGTCCTATAATTCACCCCTCCACTTT. Supplemented by reference TRBV28 and TRBJ1-6, the full variable domain reads DVKVTQSSRYLVKRTGEKVFLECVQDMDHENMFWYRQDPGLGLRLIYFSYDVKMKEKGDIPEGYSVSREKKERFSLILESASTNQTSMYLCASSLWEGGSYNSPLHFGNGTRLTVT.

The J gene is TRBJ2-7, the V gene TRBV7-3, with TRBD1 matching over 8 bases. V lost 3 bases and J lost 2; bases outside the gene matches: 6. The CDR3 consists of 15 residues. Germline V gives CDR1 SGHTA, CDR2 FQGTGA. CDR3 region: CASSFSGQETYEQYF. CDR3 sequence (DNA): TGTGCCAGCAGCTTCTCGGGACAGGAGACCTACGAGCAGTACTTC.

The table lists this clone with a few counts. The DNA for the CDR3 is TGTGCCAGCAGCCAACCGGGACTAGCTATCTCTGGGGCCAACGTCCTGACTTTC. This sequence encodes CASSQPGLAISGANVLTF. The rearrangement links TRBV11-2 to TRBJ2-6; TRBD2 agrees at 9 bases. The V and J ends lost 5 bases and 0 bases, in that order; junction bases with no gene match: 8. The CDR3 has 18 amino acids. Looked up from germline, CDR1 is SGHAT and CDR2 is FQNNGV.

This CDR3 is CASSLGLGPIRGGYTF. The CDR3 coding sequence is TGTGCCAGCAGCTTAGGTTTGGGCCCCATCCGGGGTGGCTACACCTTC. The V gene is TRBV7-8, the J gene TRBJ1-2; D gene uncertain. Trimming left V 1 base short and J 7 bases short, with 19 bases between. CDR3 size: 16 residues. From germline, CDR1 is SGHVS and CDR2 FQNEAQ.

V gene TRBV6-2 or TRBV6-3 combines with J gene TRBJ2-3; a weak D match, TRBD2 (5 bases). This CDR3 is built from 18 residues. The ends were cut back, 0 bases at V and 6 bases at J, with 22 bases in the middle. Germline loops: CDR1 MNHEY, CDR2 SVGEGT. CDR3 amino acids: CASSYSMLAPEPRDTQYF. Here the CDR3 DNA reads TGTGCCAGCAGTTACTCGATGTTAGCGCCCGAGCCTAGGGATACGCAGTATTTT.

The CDR3 DNA is TGTGCCAGCAGCTCCCCGCGAGGGCAGAAGCATAACTATGGCTACACCTTC. It codes for CASSSPRGQKHNYGYTF. This rearrangement joins TRBV7-9 to TRBJ1-2; D uncertain. CDR3 length equals 17 residues. Between the trimmed V and J ends, which lost 4 bases and 1 base, there was a span of 19 bases. CDR1 is SEHNR and CDR2 is FQNEAQ in the germline V gene (reference sequence).

The chain has TRBV6-5 and TRBJ2-3; D is possibly TRBD1 (6 bases). The CDR3 spans 12 residues. The germline V gene has CDR1 MNHEY and CDR2 SVGAGI. The ends were cut back, 5 bases at V and 5 bases at J, with 8 bases in the middle. CDR3 residues: CASSRGIDTQYF. CDR3 DNA: TGTGCCAGCAGTAGGGGGATAGATACGCAGTATTTT.

This clone was detected only once. This chain joins TRBV19 and TRBJ2-4, with 7 bases matching TRBD2. The junction had 6 bases not matched to a gene; V was cut back by 4 bases and J by 0 bases. CDR3 size: 16 residues. Germline values: CDR1 LNHDA, CDR2 SQIVND (reference sequence). For the CDR3, the DNA is TGTGCCAGTAGTAACCCGGGACTATCAGCCAAAAACATTCAGTACTTC. Its protein is CASSNPGLSAKNIQYF.

V usage is TRBV7-3 and J usage is TRBJ2-1; 8 bases line up with TRBD2. The CDR3 totals 15 residues. The V gene end was trimmed by 0 bases and the J gene end by 12 bases; junction bases not matched to a gene: 10. Germline-derived CDR1 and CDR2 are SGHTA and FQGTGA. The CDR3 sequence is CASSLTPAGETLQFF. The DNA for the CDR3 is TGTGCCAGCAGCTTAACCCCAGCGGGAGAGACTTTGCAGTTCTTC.

This clone was observed a single time. The chain links TRBV10-3 to TRBJ1-5; a possible D gene is TRBD1 (5 bases). Germline loops: CDR1 ENHRY, CDR2 SYGVKD. The ends were cut back, 6 bases at V and 6 bases at J, with 15 bases in the middle. There are 14 residues in the CDR3. Written as DNA, the CDR3 is TGTGCCATCAGCGGGGCCCCGCGGAGTCAGCCCCAGCATTTT. Amino acid sequence: CAISGAPRSQPQHF.

The chain uses TRBV6-5 and TRBJ2-5, with 8 positions matching TRBD2. The V and J ends lost 2 bases and 5 bases, in that order; junction bases with no gene match: 10. The CDR3 spans 16 residues. Germline CDR1 reads MNHEY; CDR2 reads SVGAGI. The CDR3 loop is CASSYPDAGGGETQYF. The CDR3 DNA reads TGTGCCAGCAGTTACCCAGATGCGGGGGGCGGGGAGACCCAGTACTTC.

There are a few counts of this clone. This chain uses TRBV7-9 with TRBJ1-1; D is uncertain. Germline CDR1 is SEHNR and CDR2 is FQNEAQ (reference sequence). CDR3 length: 14 amino acids. V shed 4 bases and J shed 1 base, with 10 bases lying between them. The chain's CDR3 is CASSSPDRNTEAFF. The DNA for the CDR3 is TGTGCCAGCAGCTCCCCGGACCGGAACACTGAAGCTTTCTTT.

The chain recombines TRBV30 with TRBJ1-3; D not resolved. V was shortened by 3 bases and J by 8 bases, with 14 bases between the two germline ends. This CDR3 has 13 residues. Germline CDR1 GTSNPN, CDR2 SVGIG (reference sequence). CDR3 in amino acids: CAWRDGWRDTIYF. CDR3 DNA sequence: TGTGCCTGGAGGGACGGGTGGAGAGACACCATATATTTT. Full variable domain (missing parts from reference TRBV30 and TRBJ1-3): SQTIHQWPATLVQPVGSPLSLECTVEGTSNPNLYWYRQAAGRGLQLLFYSVGIGQISSEVPQNLSASRPQDRQFILSSKKLLLSDSGFYLCAWRDGWRDTIYFGEGSWLTVV.

Here the CDR3 reads CASSRGTSKDTQYF. CDR3 coding DNA: TGTGCCAGCAGTCGCGGGACTAGCAAGGATACGCAGTATTTT. This rearrangement joins TRBV27 to TRBJ2-3; the match to TRBD2 covers 9 bases. Germline-derived CDR1 and CDR2 are MNHEY and SMNVEV (reference sequence). V lost 5 bases to trimming and J lost 6 bases; unmatched junction nucleotides: 6. This CDR3 comprises 14 residues.

Only one count was recorded for this clone. The chain uses TRBV27 and TRBJ1-2; D not certain. The CDR3 has 12 residues. V was cut by 3 bases and J by 5 bases, with 7 bases left in between. The germline V gene encodes CDR1 MNHEY and CDR2 SMNVEV (reference sequence). CDR3 nucleotides: TGTGCCAGCAGTTTTGAGGGTTATGGCTACACCTTC. Protein: CASSFEGYGYTF.

This clone was counted once. The chain carries TRBV20-1 and TRBJ2-5; D is undetermined. There are 10 residues in the CDR3. Trimming removed 1 base from V and 8 bases from J, with 5 bases in between. Germline CDR1 DFQATT, CDR2 SNEGSKA (reference sequence). The CDR3 DNA follows: TGCAGTGCTAGAGGAGAAACCCAGTACTTC. Its translation: CSARGETQYF.

V and J are TRBV7-9 and TRBJ1-5, with TRBD1 matching over 7 bases. CDR3 length: 11 amino acids. Germline assignment: CDR1 SEHNR and CDR2 FQNEAQ (reference sequence). After removal of 3 bases from V and 12 bases from J, the junction contained 2 bases not matched to a gene. CDR3 residues: CASSFGTDQHF. The CDR3 DNA follows: TGTGCCAGCAGCTTCGGGACAGACCAGCATTTT.

The rearrangement joins TRBV28 to TRBJ2-6; 7 positions agree with TRBD1. V shed 3 bases and J 6 bases; nucleotides not matched to a gene: 5. CDR1 and CDR2 from the germline V gene are MDHEN and SYDVKM. This CDR3 spans 15 amino acids. Here the CDR3 reads CASSLLTGEANVLTF. The CDR3 DNA reads TGTGCCAGCAGTTTGTTAACAGGGGAGGCCAACGTCCTGACTTTC.

The chain uses TRBV24-1 and TRBJ2-1; D gene uncertain. The CDR3 is made up of 15 amino acids. Germline CDR1 and CDR2: KGHDR and SFDVKD. V shed 3 bases and J shed 6 bases, with 14 bases lying between them. CDR3 DNA sequence: TGTGCCACCAGTGATCCCGTGGTTTCCACCAATGAGCAGTTCTTC. Protein product: CATSDPVVSTNEQFF.

The J gene is TRBJ2-1, the V gene TRBV29-1; D not certain. Germline V gene data show CDR1 as SQVTM and CDR2 as ANQGSEA. Trimming removed 6 bases at V and 6 bases at J, with 18 bases between. This CDR3 is built from 14 residues. In DNA, the CDR3 is TGCAGCGTGGAACAGCGTCTTGGAATCAATGAGCAGTTCTTC. Protein sequence: CSVEQRLGINEQFF.

The rearrangement joins TRBV7-3 to TRBJ1-1; D might be TRBD1 (5 bases). Between the trimmed V and J ends, which lost 4 bases and 7 bases, there was a span of 13 bases. Germline values: CDR1 SGHTA, CDR2 FQGTGA. This CDR3 has 13 amino acids. The CDR3 DNA follows: TGTGCCAGCAGCTCTCAATGGGACGGTGAAGCTTTCTTT. As protein: CASSSQWDGEAFF.

This rearrangement joins TRBV19 to TRBJ1-6; 8 bases line up with TRBD1. The length of the CDR3 is 13 residues. In germline, CDR1 is LNHDA, CDR2 SQIVND (reference sequence). V trimming: 8 bases; J trimming: 9 bases; junction bases outside the gene matches: 6. This CDR3 reads CASGDRGGSPLHF. Here the CDR3 DNA reads TGTGCCAGTGGAGACAGGGGTGGTTCACCCCTCCACTTT.

The J gene is TRBJ1-6, the V gene TRBV7-2; 8 nucleotides line up with TRBD1. J gave up 10 bases and V 1 base, and 3 bases lay outside the gene matches. This CDR3 has 14 amino acids. Looked up from germline, CDR1 is SGHTA and CDR2 is FQGNSA. The CDR3 sequence: CASSLDRGSSPLHF. CDR3 sequence (DNA): TGTGCCAGCAGCTTAGACAGGGGGTCCTCACCCCTCCACTTT.